Presented here are 22 T cell receptor beta chains from one specimen sequenced in a study of identical twins. TCRdb redid the calling of the 5' RACE reads with MiXCR, one entry per CDR3 protein. The sample comprises some 760,000 distinct CDR3 sequences, around a sixth of which are singletons, and less than 15% rests with the top ten. In addition, the sample was reused for a study of T cells expressing NK-cell markers.

Sequencing was carried out using PBMCs. These receptors came from a young woman in good health.

This clonotype occurred a few times. This sequence joins TRBV6-1 and TRBJ2-1; D is possibly TRBD2 (6 bases). In germline, CDR1 is MNHNS, CDR2 SASEGT. The CDR3 runs to 15 residues. V shed 6 bases and J shed 6 bases, with 18 bases lying between them. CDR3 in amino acids: CASRPFIPGVNEQFF. The DNA of the CDR3 is TGTGCCAGCAGGCCCTTTATTCCGGGGGTCAATGAGCAGTTCTTC.

The V and J genes are TRBV7-7 and TRBJ2-5, with 9 bases fitting TRBD1. This CDR3 is built from 15 residues. With V trimmed by 5 bases and J by 5 bases, 9 bases remained unmatched. Germline lookup yields CDR1 SSHAT and CDR2 FNYEAQ (reference sequence). The CDR3 here is CASSPRDRDTETQYF. In nucleotides, the CDR3 is TGTGCCAGCAGCCCTCGGGACAGGGACACGGAGACCCAGTACTTC.

This clonotype was seen more than once but under ten times. The rearrangement links TRBV3-1 to TRBJ1-1, with TRBD1 as a possible D gene (5 bases). The CDR3 length is 12 residues. CDR1 LGHDT and CDR2 YNNKEL come from the germline V gene (reference sequence). Trimming left V 2 bases short and J 9 bases short, with 10 bases between. CDR3 amino acids: CASSQLGRKAFF. The CDR3 DNA is TGTGCCAGCAGCCAACTGGGGCGTAAAGCTTTCTTT.

The J gene is TRBJ1-5, the V gene TRBV5-1, with D unresolved. V dropped 0 bases and J dropped 4 bases, with 11 bases sitting between them. Germline CDR1 SGHRS, CDR2 YFSETQ. CDR3 length: 15 amino acids. The CDR3 reads CASSLVPDRNQPQHF. In DNA form, the CDR3 reads TGCGCCAGCAGCTTGGTGCCGGATCGGAATCAGCCCCAGCATTTT.

This rearrangement joins TRBV3-1 to TRBJ1-2; D not resolved. V lost 4 bases and J lost 7, with 10 bases in between. The CDR3 is made up of 12 amino acids. Per germline, CDR1 LGHDT and CDR2 YNNKEL (reference sequence). The DNA for the CDR3 is TGTGCCAGCAGCCGTCCTTCAAGTGGCTACACCTTC. It encodes CASSRPSSGYTF.

The genes are TRBV6-4 and TRBJ2-5, with TRBD2 matching over 9 bases. V lost 9 bases to trimming and J lost 5 bases; unmatched junction nucleotides: 4. This CDR3 comprises 12 residues. Germline lookup yields CDR1 MRHNA and CDR2 SNTAGT. The CDR3 coding sequence is TGTGCCAGATGGACTAGCGATGAGACCCAGTACTTC. Residues: CARWTSDETQYF.

V and J are TRBV5-1 and TRBJ2-7; D gene uncertain. Germline V gene sequence: CDR1 SGHRS, CDR2 YFSETQ. V lost 2 bases to trimming and J lost 3 bases, with 12 bases between them. There are 14 residues in the CDR3. As DNA, the CDR3 is TGCGCCAGCAGCTTCCTGGCCGCAAACTACGAGCAGTACTTC. Amino acids: CASSFLAANYEQYF.

This clonotype turned up a few times. This chain joins TRBV7-9 and TRBJ1-1; D possibly corresponds to TRBD1 (5 bases). The CDR3 covers 14 residues. CDR1 and CDR2 (germline): SEHNR, FQNEAQ (reference sequence). V lost 1 base and J 4 bases, leaving 10 bases between the germline ends. CDR3 protein: CASSLEGLRTEAFF. The DNA for the CDR3 is TGTGCCAGCAGCTTAGAGGGGTTACGCACTGAAGCTTTCTTT.

This clonotype was counted a few times. The chain joins TRBV12-5 to TRBJ1-1; D is unresolved. Trimming took off 0 bases at V and 4 bases at J, with 12 bases between the two ends. The V gene's germline CDR1 is LGHNT and CDR2 FRNRAP. The CDR3 loop spans 15 amino acids. CDR3 region: CASGLVVGKGTEAFF. The CDR3 nucleotides are TGTGCTAGTGGTTTGGTAGTGGGGAAGGGCACTGAAGCTTTCTTT.

As DNA, the CDR3 is TGTGCCTGGAGTGTACGAGGTCAGGGGAACGGCGAGCAGTACTTC. As protein: CAWSVRGQGNGEQYF. The chain employs TRBV30 and TRBJ2-7, with D maybe TRBD1 (6 bases). The CDR3 totals 15 residues. The germline CDR1 and CDR2 sequences are GTSNPN and SVGIG (reference sequence). V lost 0 bases to trimming and J lost 6 bases, with 18 bases between them.

The V and J genes are TRBV12-3 or TRBV12-4 and TRBJ2-1; 9 bases align to TRBD1. The CDR3 extends over 13 amino acids. V trimming: 5 bases; J trimming: 9 bases; junction bases outside the gene matches: 5. The CDR3 loop reads CASSAWDRVEQFF. In DNA, the CDR3 is TGTGCCAGCAGTGCCTGGGACAGGGTTGAGCAGTTCTTC.

This clonotype was recorded a few times. The chain carries TRBV27 and TRBJ2-7; tentatively, D is TRBD1 (6 bases). Trimming shortened V by 4 bases and J by 5 bases, and 15 bases separated the two germline ends. Germline values: CDR1 MNHEY, CDR2 SMNVEV (reference sequence). The CDR3 has 14 residues. The chain's CDR3 is CASSSWDTPNEQYF. As DNA, the CDR3 is TGTGCCAGCAGTTCATGGGACACCCCCAACGAGCAGTACTTC.

This clonotype appeared a few times. This chain uses TRBV29-1 with TRBJ2-7, with 7 bases aligning to TRBD1. The germline V gene encodes CDR1 SQVTM and CDR2 ANQGSEA. The CDR3 consists of 14 residues. V dropped 6 bases and J dropped 5; count of bases not matched to a gene: 13. CDR3 sequence reads: CSVAKGRGMDEQYF. In nucleotides, the CDR3 is TGCAGCGTCGCCAAAGGCAGGGGGATGGACGAGCAGTACTTC.

This clonotype was detected a few times. The rearrangement links TRBV7-9 to TRBJ2-7, with a tentative D call TRBD1 (7 bases). Germline assignment: CDR1 SEHNR and CDR2 FQNEAQ (reference sequence). V lost 0 bases and J lost 0, with 15 bases in between. The CDR3 covers 17 residues. The DNA for the CDR3 is TGTGCCAGCAGCTTAGCTCAGGGGGGATCGAGCTCCTACGAGCAGTACTTC. Its translation: CASSLAQGGSSSYEQYF.

V is TRBV18 and J is TRBJ2-7; D might be TRBD1 (5 bases). This CDR3 spans 14 amino acids. CDR1 is KGHSH and CDR2 is LQKENI in the germline V gene. The V end lost 4 bases, the J end lost 0 bases, and 10 bases lay between the germline ends. CDR3 sequence reads: CASSRETVSYEQYF. CDR3 bases: TGTGCCAGCTCACGAGAGACAGTCTCCTACGAGCAGTACTTC.

This clonotype was observed a handful of times. An end of the junction does not agree with germline; a read error may underlie this. This chain connects TRBV7-6 to TRBJ2-7; D is uncertain. Looked up from germline, CDR1 is SGHVS and CDR2 is FNYEAQ. CDR3 length equals 12 residues. CDR3 sequence (DNA): TGTGCCAGCAGCCGTGAGGTTGGATCCGTCGACTTC. Encoded protein: CASSREVGSVDF.

This clonotype was counted only a few times. The chain has TRBV7-8 and TRBJ2-5; 9 bases are a match to TRBD2. This CDR3 has 16 residues. The junction had 8 bases not matched to a gene; V was cut back by 4 bases and J by 2 bases. Per germline, CDR1 SGHVS and CDR2 FQNEAQ. CDR3 amino acids: CASSSARLAVQETQYF. In DNA form, the CDR3 reads TGTGCCAGCAGCTCGGCACGACTAGCGGTACAAGAGACCCAGTACTTC.

This clonotype was seen only a few times. V usage is TRBV7-2 and J usage is TRBJ2-1, with TRBD2 as a possible D gene (6 bases). The CDR3 runs to 15 residues. V dropped 7 bases and J dropped 3 bases, with 16 bases sitting between them. Germline V gene sequence: CDR1 SGHTA, CDR2 FQGNSA. CDR3 sequence: CASTKFRGNYNEQFF. CDR3 bases: TGTGCCAGCACCAAATTTCGCGGGAACTACAATGAGCAGTTCTTC.

The chain uses TRBV30 and TRBJ2-7, with D tentatively TRBD2 (6 bases). Trimming stripped 5 bases from V and 3 bases from J, with 14 bases between. The germline gives CDR1 GTSNPN, CDR2 SVGIG (reference sequence). This CDR3 has 13 amino acids. The CDR3 DNA follows: TGTGCCTGGGGGGACTTTTCGAACTACGAGCAGTACTTC. As protein: CAWGDFSNYEQYF. Full variable domain (outside the CDR3, taken from reference TRBV30 and TRBJ2-7): SQTIHQWPATLVQPVGSPLSLECTVEGTSNPNLYWYRQAAGRGLQLLFYSVGIGQISSEVPQNLSASRPQDRQFILSSKKLLLSDSGFYLCAWGDFSNYEQYFGPGTRLTVT.

This clonotype showed up just a few times. J is TRBJ2-7 and V is TRBV27; D might be TRBD1 (6 bases). This CDR3 is 13 amino acids long. The V and J ends lost 6 bases and 5 bases respectively, with 14 bases between them. From germline, CDR1 is MNHEY and CDR2 SMNVEV (reference sequence). DNA for the CDR3: TGTGCCAGCAGGAACACAGGGTACCACGAGCAGTACTTC. It specifies CASRNTGYHEQYF.

The chain couples TRBV28 to TRBJ1-5, with D possibly matching TRBD1 (5 bases). Germline V CDR1 and CDR2: MDHEN, SYDVKM. This CDR3 is 13 amino acids long. V lost 6 bases and J lost 7, with 13 bases in between. The CDR3 sequence is CASRDIRGQPQHF. CDR3 coding DNA: TGTGCCAGCAGGGACATCCGGGGGCAGCCCCAGCATTTT.

This clonotype was seen a handful of times. The chain couples TRBV6-1 to TRBJ1-1, with D perhaps TRBD1 (5 bases). Trimming took 6 bases from V and 0 from J, leaving 17 bases between them. Germline assignment: CDR1 MNHNS and CDR2 SASEGT. CDR3 size: 16 residues. The CDR3 here is CASRPAEGYMNTEAFF. In DNA, the CDR3 is TGTGCCAGCAGGCCCGCTGAGGGGTACATGAACACTGAAGCTTTCTTT.